Presented here are 3 T cell receptor beta chains from one specimen sequenced in a study of CD8 T cells in ankylosing spondylitis. TCRdb re-analysed the 5' RACE reads in MiXCR, keeping a single row per CDR3 protein. The table shows 200,000 to 250,000 distinct CDR3 sequences, with 10% occurring only once. The specimen sequenced was blood, either unsorted or a sorted T cell fraction (not recorded which). All receptors derive from a male donor with ankylosing spondylitis or in good health (not recorded which).

This clonotype appeared many times. The chain carries TRBV7-2 and TRBJ1-1; D is ambiguous. V was pared by 4 bases and J by 7 bases, with 19 bases between. The CDR3 consists of 15 residues. From germline, CDR1 is SGHTA and CDR2 FQGNSA. Here the CDR3 reads CASSSGRIGVSEAFF. The CDR3 coding sequence is TGTGCCAGCAGCTCAGGACGGATTGGGGTTAGTGAAGCTTTCTTT.

In this sample, this clonotype turned up once. The chain joins TRBV7-8 to TRBJ2-6; D unclear. Germline CDR1 is SGHVS and CDR2 is FQNEAQ. Deletions cut 5 bases from V and 4 bases from J, with 15 bases between. The CDR3 has 16 residues. Here the CDR3 DNA reads TGTGCCAGCAGCCCAAGTGGGGTCACAGGGGCCAACGTCCTGACTTTC. This encodes CASSPSGVTGANVLTF.

This clonotype was recorded many times. The CDR3 sequence is CASSPPLTGTADEQYF. In DNA, the CDR3 is TGTGCCAGCAGCCCACCCCTTACCGGGACAGCGGACGAGCAGTACTTC. The J gene is TRBJ2-7, the V gene TRBV28; 7 nucleotides match TRBD1. The CDR3 is 16 amino acids. Germline V gene lookup returns CDR1 MDHEN and CDR2 SYDVKM. After removal of 6 bases from V and 5 bases from J, the junction contained 16 bases not matched to a gene.